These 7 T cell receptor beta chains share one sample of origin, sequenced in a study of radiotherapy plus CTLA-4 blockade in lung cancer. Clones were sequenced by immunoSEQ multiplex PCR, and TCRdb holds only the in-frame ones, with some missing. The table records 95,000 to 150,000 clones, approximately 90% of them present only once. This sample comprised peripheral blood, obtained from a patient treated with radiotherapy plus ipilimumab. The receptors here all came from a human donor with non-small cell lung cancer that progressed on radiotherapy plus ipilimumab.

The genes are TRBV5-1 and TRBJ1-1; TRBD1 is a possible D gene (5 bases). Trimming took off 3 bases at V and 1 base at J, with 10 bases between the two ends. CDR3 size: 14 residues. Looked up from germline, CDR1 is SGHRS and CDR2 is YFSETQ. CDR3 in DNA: TGCGCCAGCAGCTCCGGACAACCGAACACTGAAGCTTTCTTT. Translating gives CASSSGQPNTEAFF.

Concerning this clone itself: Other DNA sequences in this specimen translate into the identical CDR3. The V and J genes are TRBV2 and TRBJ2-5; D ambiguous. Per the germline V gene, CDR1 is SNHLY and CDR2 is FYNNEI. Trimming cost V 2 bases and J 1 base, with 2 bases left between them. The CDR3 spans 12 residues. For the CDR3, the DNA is TGTGCCAGCAGTGAATCCCAAGAGACCCAGTACTTC. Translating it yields CASSESQETQYF. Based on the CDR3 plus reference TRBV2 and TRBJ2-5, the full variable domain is EPEVTQTPSHQVTQMGQEVILRCVPISNHLYFYWYRQILGQKVEFLVSFYNNEISEKSEIFDDQFSVERPDGSNFTLKIRSTKLEDSAMYFCASSESQETQYFGPGTRLLVL.

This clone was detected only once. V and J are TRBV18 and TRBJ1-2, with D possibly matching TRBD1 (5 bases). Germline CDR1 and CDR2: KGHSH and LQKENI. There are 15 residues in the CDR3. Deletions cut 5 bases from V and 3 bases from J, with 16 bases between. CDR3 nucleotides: TGTGCCAGCTCAGCACTCCGGGGACTAGACTATGGCTACACCTTC. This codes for CASSALRGLDYGYTF.

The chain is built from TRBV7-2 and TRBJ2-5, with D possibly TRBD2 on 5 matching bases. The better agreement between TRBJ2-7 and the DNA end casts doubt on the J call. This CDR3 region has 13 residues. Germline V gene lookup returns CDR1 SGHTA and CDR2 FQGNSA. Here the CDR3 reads CASSSDYRYEQYF. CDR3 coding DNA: TGTGCCAGCAGCTCCGACTACCGTTACGAGCAGTACTTC.

The CDR3 sequence: CASGGGYEKLFF. The CDR3 bases are TGTGCCAGCGGGGGGGGTTACGAAAAACTGTTTTTT. V usage is TRBV19 and J usage is TRBJ1-4; D perhaps matches TRBD1 (5 bases). The CDR3 is made up of 12 amino acids. Germline V gives CDR1 LNHDA, CDR2 SQIVND (reference sequence). V was pared by 9 bases and J by 8 bases, with 13 bases between. The variable domain in full, completed from reference TRBV19 and TRBJ1-4, reads DGGITQSPKYLFRKEGQNVTLSCEQNLNHDAMYWYRQDPGQGLRLIYYSQIVNDFQKGDIAEGYSVSREKKESFPLTVTSAQKNPTAFYLCASGGGYEKLFFGSGTQLSVL.

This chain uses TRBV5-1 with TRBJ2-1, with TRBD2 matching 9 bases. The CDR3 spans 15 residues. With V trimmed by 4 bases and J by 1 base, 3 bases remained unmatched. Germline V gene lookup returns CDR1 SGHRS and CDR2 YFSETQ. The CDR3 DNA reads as TGCGCCAGCAGCCCTAGCGGGACGTCCTACAATGAGCAGTTCTTC. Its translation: CASSPSGTSYNEQFF.

CDR3 protein: CASSYAFNQPQHF. CDR3 coding DNA: TGTGCCAGCAGTTACGCGTTCAATCAGCCCCAGCATTTT. The chain uses TRBV6-5 and TRBJ1-5; no reliable D call. Germline V CDR1 and CDR2: MNHEY, SVGAGI. V shed 2 bases and J shed 3 bases, with 5 bases lying between them. The CDR3 has 13 amino acids.